This note documents a single T cell receptor beta chain sequence. This clone's antigen is unknown. Base quality data are lacking; no much larger clone is found one base away. For this chain, trimming is 0 bases at the V end and 7 bases at the J end, and the number of junction bases without a gene match is 8. The CDR3 runs 16 residues from the cysteine to the phenylalanine. The DNA shown is the 48-base CDR3, in frame from base 1. CDR1 and CDR2 are drawn from the germline V gene: KGHSH, LQKENI. The data derive from a study of cytomegalovirus exposure and HLA in healthy donors (dated by TCRdb to 2015 to 2018). For the study in its entirety: According to an earlier analysis of 450 to 650 of the donors, roughly 180 million T cells yielded roughly 110 million unique TCR beta sequences and around 280 Gb of sequence data. Roughly 5 DR-DQ haplotypes were treated as single units for association and clustering because of strong linkage in the cohort. The study was designed to test whether signatures of past pathogen exposure could be identified by cataloging public T cell receptors. An earlier analysis of some 600 of the donors applied high-throughput TCR beta sequencing to assess whether each TCR beta V gene segment acted as functional or pseudogenic. High-throughput TCR immunosequencing, statistical association of individual TCRs with disease status, and machine learning were combined to predict cytomegalovirus infection status. An early release covering roughly 600 HLA-typed donors comprised roughly 300 gigabases of sequencing data and around 80 million unique TCR sequences. To study patterns of TCR occurrence, a later analysis re-analyzed previously published TCR beta repertoires from several hundred donors and added high-resolution HLA genotyping. Along with the roughly 700-subject first cohort, a separate validation cohort of 120 different subjects was used. A later genetic analysis took genome-wide SNP genotypes for about 55% of the roughly 670 donors and used that subset as a discovery cohort. In the later analysis, no new phenotypic data were used to find candidate immune exposures; instead, reliance was placed on TCR beta sequences and their occurrence across donors. Donor age, sex, ethnicity and CMV serostatus were compiled together with the repertoire data. HLA typing included class I and class II loci at four-digit resolution. Every repertoire in the discovery cohort had been generated on one and the same sequencing platform. The number of donors typed differed by locus, with about 629-640 for A, B, C, DRB1 and DQB1, roughly 550 for DQA1, about 610 for DPA1, and some 440 for DPB1. Among the approximately 430 genotyped donors, around 81% belonged to the genetic ancestry cluster associated with self-reported Caucasian donors. The study profiled the T cell repertoires of 550 to 700 subjects by immunosequencing and related them to cytomegalovirus serostatus. On average, 235,054 unique TCR beta nucleotide sequences were sequenced per donor among about 400 genotyped donors of the cohort, with about 19% of those sequences being non-productive. On the study overall, not on this receptor specifically: Compared with equally common non-associated chains, HLA-associated TCR beta chains in a later analysis were more clonally expanded and had lower generation probabilities. For the cohort, immune exposure information was limited to CMV serostatus. The presence/absence analyses assumed that sequencing depth was roughly uniform across donors, and that assumption may not be true. About 17 rarely observed V segments, including chromosome 9 orphons, were excluded from the earlier analysis of about 600 of the donors because counts were too low. The cohort was sequenced for TCR beta chains only, and without alpha or paired-chain data the features that could be detected were limited. In vitro tests confirmed that a few of the cytomegalovirus-associated TCR beta chains recognize cytomegalovirus antigens. Because HLA typing was missing for some donors at each locus, association tests included only the typed subset. Linkage disequilibrium might explain the correlated functional status among segregating V segments, but an unknown experimental factor could not be excluded. V-gene and J-gene trimming of TCR beta chains was associated with a missense DCLRE1C variant in a later genetic analysis, and the association was replicated in an independent cohort. Most CMV-associated TCR beta chains appeared to be HLA-restricted in a later analysis, and the HLA associations seemed to be driven largely by CMV exposure. It was suggested by the authors that the approach could potentially be generalized to other disease states and immunological phenotypes. In an earlier analysis of about 600 of the donors, most TCR beta V segments appeared in productive rearrangements about 90% or about 30% of the time, broadly matching IMGT annotations. The classifier was reported to diagnose cytomegalovirus status with high specificity and sensitivity in both the original cohort and the validation cohort. Several of the top co-occurrence clusters appeared to be linked to parvovirus B19, influenza, CMV and Epstein-Barr virus, according to a later analysis. The study listed 150 to 200 TCR beta chains as associated with cytomegalovirus. A cluster of highly shared sequence variants was judged likely to represent a technical artifact of the sequencing pipeline. According to a later genetic analysis, donors in an Asian-associated ancestry cluster had fewer N-insertions in productive TCRs than the approximately 650-donor mean. According to a later analysis, TCR association rates differed among HLA loci, with DRB1 alleles showing the most associated TCRs and HLA-C alleles showing the fewest. Some IMGT-functional V segments, including TRBV6-2 and TRBV6-3, could not be distinguished by the 87-base-pair reads and were therefore excluded. When HLA alleles, especially DR and DQ, strongly co-occurred, attributing TCR associations to individual alleles was difficult. Most TCR sequences were seen in very few donors, while some public TCRs were found in many individuals. A later analysis associated 16,951 TCR beta sequences with specific HLA alleles at a false discovery rate of 0.05. A further reported finding was that TCR beta sequences accurately predicted the HLA-A and HLA-B alleles for most subjects in the first cohort.

The library was generated by the immunoSEQ multiplex PCR assay. For the multiplex PCR, a mixture combining 60 forward primers for TCR Vbeta segments and 13 reverse primers for TCR Jbeta segments was used. The CDR3 region of rearranged TCR beta genes was amplified from genomic DNA by a multiplex PCR assay. On the Illumina HiSeq System, the amplified TCR beta libraries were sequenced as 87-base-pair reads. The source study handled its data this way. A later analysis tallied 80 million to 95 million unique TCR beta chains across the 700 or so repertoires, and around 9.9 million of those chains were shared by two or more donors. To remove PCR and sequencing errors, raw reads were error-corrected and collapsed into unique sequences using a nearest-neighbor algorithm that merged closely related sequences. V, D and J gene segments were assigned by aligning CDR3 sequences to IMGT reference sequences. For a sequence to be retained, a match of at least six nucleotides was required to both a V gene segment and a J gene segment. A rearrangement counted as productive if the CDR3 had no stop codons and remained in frame with V and J, and every other rearrangement counted as non-productive. Following IMGT convention, CDR3 was defined as the stretch from the second conserved V-encoded cysteine up to the conserved J-encoded phenylalanine. Sequences without an unambiguous match to a single V gene segment were excluded from the earlier analysis of a few hundred of the donors. In an earlier analysis of a few hundred of the donors, V segments were called functional above 56.7% productive rearrangements and were called segregating when the between-donor standard deviation exceeded 5%. To diagnose cytomegalovirus status from the catalog of TCR beta chain sequences, a statistical classification framework was built. V and J gene assignment, in a later analysis, came from comparing TCR nucleotide sequences with IMGT/GENE-DB human TR gene sequences. The TCRdist pipeline was used in a later analysis to assign CDR3 sequences and most-parsimonious VDJ recombination scenarios. In a later analysis, each TCR beta chain was defined by its CDR3 amino acid sequence together with its V-gene family, and reads lacking a unique V-gene family were excluded. In a later analysis, around 650 highly shared, low-generation-probability nucleotide sequences were removed to address suspected cross-contamination and a sequencing artifact. In a later analysis, a clonal expansion index for each public chain was calculated from normalized within-repertoire ranks of inferred template counts. A later analysis computed generation probabilities with a VDJ recombination model fitted to out-of-frame rearrangements, and checked the results against IGoR. Hypergeometric tests were used in a later analysis to score TCR-TCR, TCR-HLA and TCR-CMV co-occurrence, with a repertoire-size bias correction applied to the TCR pairs. False discovery rates were estimated in a later analysis by permuting HLA or CMV assignments 20 times. In a later analysis, co-occurring TCRs were grouped with DBSCAN, and TCRdist sequence similarity was added when clustering was performed within HLA-allele-positive subsets. Repertoires with fewer than 30,000 or more than 120,000 public chains, plus five repertoires with anomalous nucleotide sharing, were excluded from co-occurrence clustering. This is the immuneACCESS table as TCRdb keeps it, with only in-frame sequences that have V and J called. A part of the clones is gone; compared with another copy, unresolved V genes explain less than half, and the rest is unexplained. Clone size and V and J calls were adopted from that table, with D and trimming inferred from the DNA. The sample records about 120,000 clones, 77% of which are singletons. The top ten clonotypes cover around 3.5% of the sample.

In total, approximately 700 healthy bone marrow donors made up the cohort. All cohort members were sampled while nominally healthy, although unrecorded immune exposures were likely present. Of the 710 or so cohort members, roughly 290 had a positive CMV serostatus and about 350 had a negative one, while no CMV serostatus was recorded for the donor. A peripheral blood sample was provided by each donor, and peripheral blood mononuclear cells were used for TCR beta sequencing. The Qiagen DNeasy Blood Extraction Kit was used to extract genomic DNA from the blood cell samples. This TCR came from a human donor in good health. The chain employs TRBV18 and TRBJ2-2; 7 bases in between match TRBD2. Sequencing input: PBMCs. The CDR3 is CASSPPGLQAGGELFF. The DNA reads as follows: TGTGCCAGCTCACCACCGGGACTACAGGCAGGCGGGGAGCTGTTTTTT.